The rows below give T cell receptor beta chains drawn from one sample of a study of lymphopenia after photon versus proton radiotherapy. TCRdb keeps only in-frame clones here, not all; method: immunoSEQ multiplex PCR. This table holds roughly 40,000 clones, about 80% found once. The specimen comprised peripheral blood, sampled from a patient treated with proton-based radiotherapy. These receptors were taken from a woman in her 70s with pancreatic cancer. The CDR3 runs from the conserved cysteine through the conserved F or W. The D gene is left open where the match is weak. Where a row states a size, it is once, few, many or the class of an expanded clone; other rows omit it.

length	V	J	D	size	CDR3
18	TRBV27	TRBJ2-7	TRBD1	.	CASSLFTLPGQGFREQYF
16	TRBV7-2	TRBJ2-3	.	.	CASSLAEARGTDTQYF
15	TRBV7-2	TRBJ2-2	TRBD2	.	CASSLIAGETGELFF
16	TRBV11-2	TRBJ2-1	TRBD1	.	CASSLRRDRVNNEQFF
15	TRBV7-2	TRBJ2-5	.	.	CASSSQRGSQETQYF
17	TRBV2	TRBJ2-6	.	.	CASSQRITLSGANVLTF
15	TRBV27	TRBJ1-1	TRBD1	.	CASSFGQGMSTEAFF
16	TRBV7-9	TRBJ1-4	TRBD1	.	CASSASDRGLNEKLFF
14	TRBV7-9	TRBJ1-4	.	.	CASADIATNEKLFF
16	TRBV18	TRBJ2-1	TRBD2	.	CASSRYSGRSYNEQFF
14	TRBV5-1	TRBJ2-1	TRBD2	.	CASESGLAYNEQFF
14	TRBV6-5	TRBJ2-3	.	.	CASSRGTSTDTQYF
14	TRBV19	TRBJ1-5	.	once	CASSPPGHNQPQHF
14	TRBV12-5	TRBJ2-7	.	.	CASGPHDGLAEQYF
13	TRBV7-9	TRBJ1-2	.	.	CASSLVPGLGYTF
11	TRBV30	TRBJ2-5	.	once	CAWSVSQTQYF
15	TRBV15	TRBJ2-5	.	.	CATSRDLGTQETQYF
16	TRBV27	TRBJ2-7	TRBD2	medium-sized	CASSPFAGRDGYEQYF
15	TRBV25-1	TRBJ2-2	.	.	CASSESGILTGELFF
11	TRBV30	TRBJ2-4	.	.	CAWMGKNIQYF
18	TRBV28	TRBJ1-2	.	.	CASSLWGRVQNSNYGYTF
15	TRBV27	TRBJ1-2	TRBD1	.	CASSFHRQGSYGYTF
15	TRBV6-5	TRBJ2-1	.	.	CASSYQTRVGNEQFF
14	TRBV9	TRBJ2-1	.	.	CASSVSGSDNEQFF
14	TRBV6-5	TRBJ2-7	.	.	CASSYLGGNHEQYF
15	TRBV7-2	TRBJ2-1	TRBD2	.	CASSFMKASGTEQFF
14	TRBV27	TRBJ2-1	.	.	CASSFHLKMNEQFF
16	TRBV7-3	TRBJ2-2	TRBD2	.	CASSQGLGGNTGELFF
12	TRBV6-5	TRBJ2-7	.	once	CASSYGGPEQYF
15	TRBV4-2	TRBJ1-1	.	.	CASSQAYGVDTEAFF
16	TRBV19	TRBJ2-5	TRBD2	.	CASSGIWAGAQETQYF
10	TRBV30	TRBJ2-1	.	.	CAWSVNEQFF
12	TRBV7-2	TRBJ2-7	TRBD2	.	CASRAGAYEQYF
14	TRBV18	TRBJ2-1	.	.	CASSLRLAHNEQFF
14	TRBV6-5	TRBJ2-7	TRBD2	.	CASRSSGGVYEQYF
14	TRBV7-2	TRBJ2-7	TRBD2	.	CASSPASGRNEQYF
13	TRBV4-3	TRBJ1-6	.	few	CASSQPLNSPLHF
14	TRBV29-1	TRBJ2-2	TRBD2	.	CSVSSGRASGELFF
14	TRBV19	TRBJ2-7	TRBD1	.	CASSRDRGGYEQYF
10	TRBV20-1	TRBJ2-3	.	few	CSASRDTQYF
17	TRBV7-9	TRBJ2-3	TRBD2	.	CASSHQTSGVGTDTQYF
13	TRBV7-9	TRBJ1-1	.	.	CASSPDSGKGAFF
13	TRBV2	TRBJ1-2	.	once	CASSAQGSYGYTF
17	TRBV11-3	TRBJ1-4	TRBD1	.	CASSLATPLDRREELFF
15	TRBV6-1	TRBJ2-7	TRBD1	.	CASIQSQGAPYEQYF
18	TRBV27	TRBJ1-1	.	few	CASSLATSSGRVGTEAFF
14	TRBV7-9	TRBJ2-3	.	.	CASSFNGAADTQYF
13	TRBV19	TRBJ1-1	.	.	CASSITLNTEAFF
12	TRBV28	TRBJ1-3	.	.	CASSLVGNTIYF
17	TRBV19	TRBJ1-5	.	.	CASSKGGASDSNQPQHF
11	TRBV20-1	TRBJ1-2	.	.	CSALGRDGYTF
21	TRBV10-2	TRBJ2-6	TRBD2	.	CASSEYYTSGATFSGANVLTF
15	TRBV5-4	TRBJ2-1	.	.	CASSLRLGSYNEQFF
18	TRBV7-9	TRBJ1-5	TRBD1	.	CASSLEATGTGNSQPQHF
18	TRBV11-2	TRBJ1-1	.	.	CASSLYRTPGTVNTEAFF